The 13 T cell receptor beta chains reported below all come from one sample, sequenced in a study of CXCR3-negative and CXCR3-positive naive CD8 T cells. The authors made the TRB cDNA libraries by 5' RACE using UMI labels. TCRdb derives one entry per CDR3 protein from the 5' RACE reads, leaving out DNA. The ten most abundant clones cover around 0.36% of a sample with over 100,000 distinct CDR3 sequences. For these TCRs, the target antigens are not known. Notes on the study in general: Naive CXCR3-positive cells had TRB CDR3s more hydrophobic than those of CXCR3-negative naive cells.

The sample was naive CXCR3+ CD8+ T cells from blood. Indicated subset: CD45RO-CCR7+CD27+CD95- naive CD8+ T cells expressing CXCR3 (TNR3+). These receptors were collected from a human donor in good health. Some clones in this sample may be carry-over from other donors' samples.

This chain connects TRBV7-2 to TRBJ2-4; the TRBD2 assignment by TCRdb is unverifiable without DNA. The germline V gene has CDR1 SGHTA and CDR2 FQGNSA. This CDR3 is 19 amino acids long. The CDR3 protein is CASSWPGLAGGLAKNIQYF.

The V and J genes are TRBV30 and TRBJ2-1; TCRdb designates TRBD2, a call that cannot be tested without DNA. The CDR3 runs 13 residues. Germline V lookup: CDR1 GTSNPN, CDR2 SVGIG (reference sequence). CDR3 loop: CAWHWGENNEQFF.

V gene TRBV5-1 combines with J gene TRBJ2-7. Looked up from germline, CDR1 is SGHRS and CDR2 is YFSETQ. CDR3 size: 15 residues. The CDR3 loop is CASSLDRPVAYEQYF.

J is TRBJ1-5 and V is TRBV5-1; TCRdb calls TRBD1, which cannot be checked without DNA. The CDR3 runs to 14 residues. Germline V gives CDR1 SGHRS, CDR2 YFSETQ. The chain's CDR3 is CASSLQGFNQPQHF.

The rearrangement joins TRBV20-1 to TRBJ2-5. This CDR3 is 14 amino acids long. Germline CDR1 and CDR2: DFQATT and SNEGSKA (reference sequence). The CDR3: CSAWKTGTQETQYF.

The rearrangement links TRBV7-9 to TRBJ2-7; without DNA, the TCRdb call of TRBD1 cannot be checked. The CDR3 has 14 residues. Germline V gives CDR1 SEHNR, CDR2 FQNEAQ (reference sequence). The CDR3 protein is CASSSPGVVYEQYF.

The chain joins TRBV5-1 to TRBJ1-3. The length of the CDR3 is 14 residues. Germline V gene sequence: CDR1 SGHRS, CDR2 YFSETQ. The CDR3 loop reads CASSSRASGNTIYF.

The J gene is TRBJ2-7, the V gene TRBV19; absent DNA, TCRdb's TRBD1 call cannot be checked. The CDR3 contains 13 residues. The germline CDR1 and CDR2 sequences are LNHDA and SQIVND (reference sequence). The CDR3 reads CASSTTGIYGQYF.

The V and J genes are TRBV12-3 or TRBV12-4 and TRBJ2-7; no DNA is available, so the TRBD2 call from TCRdb remains unchecked. This CDR3 is built from 14 residues. The CDR3 sequence: CASSFGLAGSEQYF.

The chain couples TRBV7-2 to TRBJ2-7. This CDR3 contains 13 residues. Germline loops: CDR1 SGHTA, CDR2 FQGNSA. CDR3 loop: CASSLGSANEQYF.

This rearrangement joins TRBV6-5 to TRBJ2-7; no DNA is available, so the TRBD1 call from TCRdb remains unchecked. Germline lookup yields CDR1 MNHEY and CDR2 SVGAGI. The CDR3 covers 15 residues. This chain's CDR3 is CASSYSGTGVYEQYF.

The V gene is TRBV5-1, the J gene TRBJ2-7; TCRdb names TRBD2, which stays unverified in the absence of DNA. This CDR3 spans 18 amino acids. Germline V gene data show CDR1 as SGHRS and CDR2 as YFSETQ. The CDR3 sequence is CASSPPGAAGGFSYEQYF. Supplemented by reference TRBV5-1 and TRBJ2-7, the full variable domain reads KAGVTQTPRYLIKTRGQQVTLSCSPISGHRSVSWYQQTPGQGLQFLFEYFSETQRNKGNFPGRFSGRQFSNSRSEMNVSTLELGDSALYLCASSPPGAAGGFSYEQYFGPGTRLTVT.

The chain couples TRBV28 to TRBJ2-5; TCRdb outputs TRBD1, but without DNA this stays unchecked. The V gene's germline CDR1 is MDHEN and CDR2 SYDVKM. This CDR3 has 13 residues. This CDR3 reads CASSGDNQETQYF.